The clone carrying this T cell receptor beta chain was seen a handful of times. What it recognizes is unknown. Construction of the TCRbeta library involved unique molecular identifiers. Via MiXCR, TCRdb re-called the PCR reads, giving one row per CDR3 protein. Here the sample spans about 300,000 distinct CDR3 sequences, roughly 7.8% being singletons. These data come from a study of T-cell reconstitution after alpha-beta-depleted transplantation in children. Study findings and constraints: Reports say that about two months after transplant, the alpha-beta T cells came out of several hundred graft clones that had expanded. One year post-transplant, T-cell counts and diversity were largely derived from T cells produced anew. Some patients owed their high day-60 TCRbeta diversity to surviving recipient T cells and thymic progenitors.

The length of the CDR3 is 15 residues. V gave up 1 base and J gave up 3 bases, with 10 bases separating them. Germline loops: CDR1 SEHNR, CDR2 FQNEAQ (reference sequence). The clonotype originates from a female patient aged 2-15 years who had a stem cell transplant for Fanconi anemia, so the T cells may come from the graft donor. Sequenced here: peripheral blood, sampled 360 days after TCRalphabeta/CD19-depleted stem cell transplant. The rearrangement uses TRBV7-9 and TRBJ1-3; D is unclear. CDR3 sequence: CASSLGQIFGNTIYF. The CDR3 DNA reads TGTGCCAGCAGCTTAGGGCAGATCTTTGGAAACACCATATATTTT. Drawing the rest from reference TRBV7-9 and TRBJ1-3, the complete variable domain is DTGVSQNPRHKITKRGQNVTFRCDPISEHNRLYWYRQTLGQGPEFLTYFQNEAQLEKSRLLSDRFSAERPKGSFSTLEIQRTEQGDSAMYLCASSLGQIFGNTIYFGEGSWLTVV.